The 30 T cell receptor beta chains below all came from one sample that was sequenced in a study of shared clonotypes between healthy human individuals (TCRdb year 2020). Library construction relied on the immunoSEQ multiplex PCR assay. TCRdb holds this immuneACCESS table with in-frame rearrangements only. Some clones are missing; in checked studies, unresolved V genes explain under half, and the rest has no known cause. The sample data list roughly 2,300,000 clones, and under 95% of these were observed just once. Around 0.38% of the sample goes to the ten largest clones. Specimen: naive CD4+ T cells from PBMCs. The sample's cell subset or site label is to be understood as: CD45RA+ positively selected. The source is a man between 18 and 29 years old in good health. Some clones in this sample may be carry-over from other donors' samples.

The V gene is TRBV5-6, the J gene TRBJ1-6, with D tentatively TRBD1 (6 bases). This CDR3 contains 15 residues. The V end was cut by 0 bases, the J end by 4 bases, with 8 bases between. Germline lookup yields CDR1 SGHDT and CDR2 YYEEEE. The CDR3 protein is CASSLGQAYNSPLHF. DNA for the CDR3: TGTGCCAGCAGCTTGGGACAGGCTTATAATTCACCCCTCCACTTT.

V and J are TRBV10-3 and TRBJ2-1; maybe TRBD2 (6 bases). The CDR3 loop spans 14 amino acids. V was pared by 6 bases and J by 5 bases, with 14 bases between. CDR1 and CDR2 (germline): ENHRY, SYGVKD. The CDR3 region has the DNA TGTGCCATCAGGCGGGGCAGGGAGGACAATGAGCAGTTCTTC. This translates into CAIRRGREDNEQFF.

The V call is TRBV15, the J call TRBJ1-4; TRBD1 might be the D (5 bases). Germline CDR1 LNHNV, CDR2 YYDKDF (reference sequence). This CDR3 spans 17 amino acids. V was shortened by 0 bases and J by 7 bases, with 18 bases between the two germline ends. The CDR3 coding sequence is TGTGCCACCAGCAGAGATCCCCTGGGGCACAAGGTTGAAAAACTGTTTTTT. Its translation: CATSRDPLGHKVEKLFF.

This chain links TRBV12-5 with TRBJ2-1; TRBD2 might be the D (6 bases). The CDR3 is 16 residues long. Germline V lookup: CDR1 LGHNT, CDR2 FRNRAP. With 2 bases removed from V and 2 bases from J, the gap between germline ends came to 13 bases. The CDR3 spells CASGLSGRFPYNEQFF. Here the CDR3 DNA reads TGTGCTAGTGGTTTGTCCGGGAGATTCCCCTACAATGAGCAGTTCTTC.

The CDR3 protein is CASSEFWAGLSTDTQYF. The CDR3 DNA reads TGTGCCAGCAGTGAATTCTGGGCAGGGCTTAGCACAGATACGCAGTATTTT. V usage is TRBV2 and J usage is TRBJ2-3; weak D call: TRBD1 (5 bases). The V end lost 2 bases, the J end lost 0 bases, and 15 bases lay between the germline ends. Germline-derived CDR1 and CDR2 are SNHLY and FYNNEI. The length of the CDR3 is 17 residues.

CDR3 in DNA: TGTGCCAGCAGCCGCTCCACAGATACGCAGTATTTT. Its protein is CASSRSTDTQYF. V and J are TRBV14 and TRBJ2-3; D gene unclear. V lost 4 bases and J 2 bases, leaving 4 bases between the germline ends. The CDR3 sequence is 12 residues long. Germline lookup yields CDR1 SGHDN and CDR2 FVKESK.

Comments on this clone: Other nucleotide sequences from this sample produce the same CDR3. The gene calls are TRBV19 and TRBJ1-5; D is unresolved. Germline V gene sequence: CDR1 LNHDA, CDR2 SQIVND (reference sequence). This CDR3 has 12 residues. V lost 5 bases and J lost 1, with 3 bases in between. The CDR3 loop reads CASSRSNQPQHF. The CDR3, as DNA: TGTGCCAGTAGTCGGAGCAATCAGCCCCAGCATTTT. Drawing the rest from reference TRBV19 and TRBJ1-5, the complete variable domain is DGGITQSPKYLFRKEGQNVTLSCEQNLNHDAMYWYRQDPGQGLRLIYYSQIVNDFQKGDIAEGYSVSREKKESFPLTVTSAQKNPTAFYLCASSRSNQPQHFGDGTRLSIL.

This chain uses TRBV7-9 with TRBJ2-2, with 11 bases matching TRBD2. The CDR3 is 15 residues long. Per the germline V gene, CDR1 is SEHNR and CDR2 is FQNEAQ (reference sequence). V dropped 9 bases and J dropped 7; count of bases not matched to a gene: 10. The chain's CDR3 is CASILAGVRGGELFF. The DNA for the CDR3 is TGTGCCAGTATACTAGCGGGGGTCAGAGGCGGGGAGCTGTTTTTT.

The chain is built from TRBV9 and TRBJ2-3; D might be TRBD1 (6 bases). CDR1 is SGDLS and CDR2 is YYNGEE in the germline V gene. Trimming pared 0 bases from V and 4 bases from J, leaving 12 bases between. The CDR3 has 15 residues. The CDR3, as DNA: TGTGCCAGCAGCGTAGGGGCAGGGGAGCCAGATACGCAGTATTTT. The encoded protein is CASSVGAGEPDTQYF.

This chain joins TRBV2 and TRBJ1-5, with unresolved D. The CDR3 spans 15 residues. V lost 3 bases and J 5 bases, leaving 14 bases between the germline ends. The V gene's germline CDR1 is SNHLY and CDR2 FYNNEI. CDR3 nucleotide sequence: TGTGCCAGCAGTGAGGAGGCTGGGCAGCATCAGCCCCAGCATTTT. It encodes CASSEEAGQHQPQHF.

This clone appeared a single time. Additional DNA sequences in this sample encode the identical CDR3. J is TRBJ2-3 and V is TRBV5-1; no clear D gene. The length of the CDR3 is 12 residues. Germline V gene lookup returns CDR1 SGHRS and CDR2 YFSETQ. Trimming removed 1 base from V and 4 bases from J, with 4 bases in between. The CDR3 nucleotides are TGCGCCAGCAGCTTGACTGCAGATACGCAGTATTTT. Residues: CASSLTADTQYF. The complete variable domain, with remaining parts taken from reference TRBV5-1 and TRBJ2-3, reads KAGVTQTPRYLIKTRGQQVTLSCSPISGHRSVSWYQQTPGQGLQFLFEYFSETQRNKGNFPGRFSGRQFSNSRSEMNVSTLELGDSALYLCASSLTADTQYFGPGTRLTVL.

This chain links TRBV29-1 with TRBJ1-1; D possibly corresponds to TRBD1 (6 bases). CDR3 length: 12 amino acids. The germline V gene has CDR1 SQVTM and CDR2 ANQGSEA. The V end lost 7 bases, the J end lost 4 bases, and 13 bases lay between the germline ends. This CDR3 reads CSAGAPGTEAFF. The CDR3, as DNA: TGCAGCGCGGGGGCGCCGGGCACTGAAGCTTTCTTT.

The chain couples TRBV29-1 to TRBJ2-5, with D tentatively TRBD1 (5 bases). There are 14 residues in the CDR3. Trimming removed 5 bases from V and 5 bases from J, with 18 bases in between. From germline, CDR1 is SQVTM and CDR2 ANQGSEA. The CDR3 loop is CSVKLRWGQETQYF. Written as DNA, the CDR3 is TGCAGCGTTAAACTCCGGTGGGGCCAGGAGACCCAGTACTTC.

V usage is TRBV5-1 and J usage is TRBJ2-3; no clear D. Germline V CDR1 and CDR2: SGHRS, YFSETQ. The CDR3 consists of 14 residues. Deletions cut 5 bases from V and 5 bases from J, with 15 bases between. CDR3 coding DNA: TGCGCCAGCAGAATTCCAGTGACGGGAGATACGCAGTATTTT. As protein: CASRIPVTGDTQYF.

The chain employs TRBV5-5 and TRBJ2-1; 8 positions match TRBD2. The CDR3 length is 16 residues. V lost 1 base to trimming and J lost 3 bases; unmatched junction nucleotides: 6. Germline CDR1 reads SGHKS; CDR2 reads YYEKEE (reference sequence). CDR3 region: CASSLSGGRNYNEQFF. The CDR3 region has the DNA TGTGCCAGCAGCTTGTCTGGCGGGAGGAACTACAATGAGCAGTTCTTC.

The chain carries TRBV18 and TRBJ2-4; tentatively, D is TRBD1 (6 bases). The CDR3 sequence is 14 residues long. V was clipped by 8 bases and J by 6 bases, with 17 bases between them. Germline CDR1 is KGHSH and CDR2 is LQKENI. CDR3 residues: CASVDVGQLNIQYF. The CDR3 region has the DNA TGTGCCAGCGTCGACGTCGGACAGCTAAACATTCAGTACTTC. The entire variable domain, with the rest obtained from reference TRBV18 and TRBJ2-4, is as follows: NAGVMQNPRHLVRRRGQEARLRCSPMKGHSHVYWYRQLPEEGLKFMVYLQKENIIDESGMPKERFSAEFPKEGPSILRIQQVVRGDSAAYFCASVDVGQLNIQYFGAGTRLSVL.

The chain uses TRBV28 and TRBJ1-1; weak D call: TRBD1 (6 bases). Germline V gives CDR1 MDHEN, CDR2 SYDVKM. V was pared by 7 bases and J by 1 base, with 16 bases between. This CDR3 region has 15 residues. The CDR3 DNA sequence: TGTGCCAGCATAACCGGCCAGGGGAGGAACACTGAAGCTTTCTTT. The encoded protein is CASITGQGRNTEAFF. Using reference TRBV28 and TRBJ1-1 for the parts outside the CDR3, the full variable domain is DVKVTQSSRYLVKRTGEKVFLECVQDMDHENMFWYRQDPGLGLRLIYFSYDVKMKEKGDIPEGYSVSREKKERFSLILESASTNQTSMYLCASITGQGRNTEAFFGQGTRLTVV.

The chain uses TRBV5-1 and TRBJ2-1; 13 positions match TRBD2. The junction had 6 bases not matched to a gene; V was cut back by 2 bases and J by 7 bases. Looked up from germline, CDR1 is SGHRS and CDR2 is YFSETQ. The CDR3 runs to 16 residues. For the CDR3, the DNA is TGCGCCAGCAGCTTCAGACTAGCGGGAGGTATAAATGAGCAGTTCTTC. It yields the protein CASSFRLAGGINEQFF.

About this clone: This same CDR3 is encoded by further DNA sequences in the sample. V usage is TRBV7-9 and J usage is TRBJ2-7; 10 positions match TRBD1. CDR1 SEHNR and CDR2 FQNEAQ come from the germline V gene (reference sequence). The CDR3 runs to 12 residues. V was clipped by 4 bases and J by 7 bases; unmatched bases: 1. The CDR3 DNA follows: TGTGCCAGCAGCTGGGACAGGGGAGAGCAGTACTTC. Translated: CASSWDRGEQYF.

The J gene is TRBJ1-2, the V gene TRBV11-2, with D uncertain. The CDR3 covers 16 residues. V was trimmed by 6 bases and J by 4 bases, leaving 21 bases between them. The germline gives CDR1 SGHAT, CDR2 FQNNGV. The CDR3 DNA follows: TGTGCCAGCAGACGCGACGAGGTGGCTCTAGGCTATGGCTACACCTTC. Residues: CASRRDEVALGYGYTF.

This clone occurred once. This chain links TRBV7-2 with TRBJ2-1, with D hard to call. CDR3 length: 13 residues. V shed 1 base and J shed 7 bases, with 8 bases lying between them. CDR1 and CDR2 from the germline V gene are SGHTA and FQGNSA. CDR3 region: CASSLERLNEQFF. CDR3 in DNA: TGTGCCAGCAGCTTAGAGAGGCTTAATGAGCAGTTCTTC. The full variable domain, completed using reference TRBV7-2 and TRBJ2-1, is GAGVSQSPSNKVTEKGKDVELRCDPISGHTALYWYRQSLGQGLEFLIYFQGNSAPDKSGLPSDRFSAERTGGSVSTLTIQRTQQEDSAVYLCASSLERLNEQFFGPGTRLTVL.

The genes are TRBV28 and TRBJ2-3; D tentatively fits TRBD1 or TRBD2 (5 bases each). The germline gives CDR1 MDHEN, CDR2 SYDVKM. CDR3 length equals 12 residues. Trimming cost V 5 bases and J 8 bases, with 11 bases left between them. The CDR3, as DNA: TGTGCCAGCAGTGGGACGGGTCGTACGCAGTATTTT. Amino acid sequence: CASSGTGRTQYF.

The chain employs TRBV28 and TRBJ2-1, with 9 nucleotides matching TRBD1. Germline values: CDR1 MDHEN, CDR2 SYDVKM. CDR3 length equals 15 residues. V lost 6 bases and J lost 6; bases outside the gene matches: 9. The CDR3 nucleotides read TGTGCCAGCAGGGAAGGGACAGGGTCTAGCAATGAGCAGTTCTTC. It codes for CASREGTGSSNEQFF.

The chain is built from TRBV5-1 and TRBJ1-1, with D perhaps TRBD1 (6 bases). In germline, CDR1 is SGHRS, CDR2 YFSETQ. Deletions cut 3 bases from V and 7 bases from J, with 13 bases between. The CDR3 loop spans 13 amino acids. This CDR3 is CASSYREAGEAFF. CDR3 nucleotide sequence: TGCGCCAGCAGCTACAGGGAGGCCGGTGAAGCTTTCTTT.

V is TRBV21-1 and J is TRBJ1-2; the D call TRBD1 from the table was never checked on the DNA. TRBV21-1 is a known pseudogene. This CDR3 comprises 16 residues. Written as DNA, the CDR3 is TGTGCCAGCAGCAAAGGAATATTACAGGGGACCTATGGCTACACCTTC. Protein sequence: CASSKGILQGTYGYTF.

The chain links TRBV19 to TRBJ2-1; 10 bases match TRBD2. CDR3 length: 18 residues. Unmatched junction bases numbered 21, after V lost 7 bases and J lost 9 bases. CDR1 and CDR2 (germline): LNHDA, SQIVND (reference sequence). The CDR3 DNA sequence: TGTGCCAGTACCCATATTACGTCAGCGGGAGGGCCGACCGGTGAGCAGTTCTTC. The encoded protein is CASTHITSAGGPTGEQFF.

This chain uses TRBV5-1 with TRBJ2-2; 9 bases agree with TRBD1. CDR1 is SGHRS, CDR2 YFSETQ, per germline. J lost 4 bases, V lost 0 bases, and 13 bases had no gene match. This CDR3 region has 19 residues. Here the CDR3 DNA reads TGCGCCAGCAGCTTGGCCTCCGGGACAGGGTTTCGGGGCACCGGGGAGCTGTTTTTT. It codes for CASSLASGTGFRGTGELFF.

The rearrangement joins TRBV7-6 to TRBJ1-2, with 7 positions matching TRBD1. After removal of 1 base from V and 0 bases from J, the junction contained 2 bases not matched to a gene. Germline V CDR1 and CDR2: SGHVS, FNYEAQ. This CDR3 comprises 15 residues. CDR3 nucleotides: TGTGCCAGCAGCTTAGGACAGGGACCTAACTATGGCTACACCTTC. Translation: CASSLGQGPNYGYTF.

CDR3 region: CASTRDRGPLTFSYEQYF. CDR3 sequence (DNA): TGTGCCAGCACCCGAGACAGGGGTCCTCTTACCTTCTCCTACGAGCAGTACTTC. The J gene is TRBJ2-7, the V gene TRBV25-1; TRBD1 matches 8 bases. Trimming removed 7 bases from V and 0 bases from J; junction bases left unmatched: 17. The CDR3 runs 18 residues. The germline V gene encodes CDR1 MGHDK and CDR2 SYGVNS.

This sequence joins TRBV5-1 and TRBJ2-2; D may be TRBD2 (5 bases). The CDR3 totals 15 residues. CDR1 SGHRS and CDR2 YFSETQ come from the germline V gene. Trimming stripped 2 bases from V and 0 bases from J, with 8 bases between. CDR3 sequence (DNA): TGCGCCAGCAGCTTAGGTAGCGCGAACACCGGGGAGCTGTTTTTT. Amino acids: CASSLGSANTGELFF.